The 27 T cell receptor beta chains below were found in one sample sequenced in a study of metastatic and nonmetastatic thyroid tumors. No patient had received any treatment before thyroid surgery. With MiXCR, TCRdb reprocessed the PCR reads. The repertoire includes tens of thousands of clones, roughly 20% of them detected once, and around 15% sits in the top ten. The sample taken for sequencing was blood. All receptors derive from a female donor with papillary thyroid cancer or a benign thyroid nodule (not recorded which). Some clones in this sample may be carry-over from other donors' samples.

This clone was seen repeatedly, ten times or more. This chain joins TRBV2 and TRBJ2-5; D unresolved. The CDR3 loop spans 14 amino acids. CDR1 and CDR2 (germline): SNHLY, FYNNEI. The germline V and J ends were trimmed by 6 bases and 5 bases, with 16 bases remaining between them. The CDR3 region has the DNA TGTGCCAGCAGACCCTCCCCGCTGGGGGAGACCCAGTACTTC. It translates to CASRPSPLGETQYF.

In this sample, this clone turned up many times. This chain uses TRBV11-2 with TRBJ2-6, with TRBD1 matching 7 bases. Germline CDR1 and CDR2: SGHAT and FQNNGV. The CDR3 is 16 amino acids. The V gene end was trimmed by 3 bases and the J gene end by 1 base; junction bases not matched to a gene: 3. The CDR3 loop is CASSFLRGSGANVLTF. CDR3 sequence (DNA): TGTGCCAGCAGCTTCCTCAGGGGGTCTGGGGCCAACGTCCTGACTTTC.

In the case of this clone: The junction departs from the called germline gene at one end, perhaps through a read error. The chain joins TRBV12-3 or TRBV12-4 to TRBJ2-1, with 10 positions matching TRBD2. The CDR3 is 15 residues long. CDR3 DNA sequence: TGTGCCATCAGTTTAGCTCTAGCGGGAGTCAATGAGCAGTTCTTC. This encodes CAISLALAGVNEQFF.

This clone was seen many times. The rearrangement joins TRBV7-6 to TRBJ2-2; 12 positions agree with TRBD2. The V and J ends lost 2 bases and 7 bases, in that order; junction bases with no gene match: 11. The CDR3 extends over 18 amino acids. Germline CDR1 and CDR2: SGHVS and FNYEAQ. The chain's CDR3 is CASSLWTSGKSVVGELFF. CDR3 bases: TGTGCCAGCAGCTTATGGACTAGCGGGAAGTCGGTCGTCGGGGAGCTGTTTTTT.

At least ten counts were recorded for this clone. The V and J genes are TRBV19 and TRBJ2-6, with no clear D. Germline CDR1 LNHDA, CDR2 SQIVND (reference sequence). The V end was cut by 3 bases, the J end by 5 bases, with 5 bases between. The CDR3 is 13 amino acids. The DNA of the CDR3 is TGTGCCAGTAGTATGAACCGGGCCAACGTCCTGACTTTC. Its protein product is CASSMNRANVLTF. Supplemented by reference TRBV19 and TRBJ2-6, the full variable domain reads DGGITQSPKYLFRKEGQNVTLSCEQNLNHDAMYWYRQDPGQGLRLIYYSQIVNDFQKGDIAEGYSVSREKKESFPLTVTSAQKNPTAFYLCASSMNRANVLTFGAGSRLTVL.

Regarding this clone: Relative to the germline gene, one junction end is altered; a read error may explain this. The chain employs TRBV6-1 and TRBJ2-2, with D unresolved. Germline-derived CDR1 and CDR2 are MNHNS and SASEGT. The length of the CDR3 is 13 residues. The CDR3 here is CASSDANTGELFF. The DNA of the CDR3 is TGTGCCAGCAGTGACGCAAACACCGGTGAGCTGTTTTTT.

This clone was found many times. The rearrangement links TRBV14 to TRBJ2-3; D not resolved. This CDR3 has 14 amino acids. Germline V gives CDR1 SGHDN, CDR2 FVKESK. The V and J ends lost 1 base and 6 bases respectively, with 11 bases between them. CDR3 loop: CASSQGLFWDTQYF. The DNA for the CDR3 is TGTGCCAGCAGCCAAGGGTTGTTTTGGGATACGCAGTATTTT.

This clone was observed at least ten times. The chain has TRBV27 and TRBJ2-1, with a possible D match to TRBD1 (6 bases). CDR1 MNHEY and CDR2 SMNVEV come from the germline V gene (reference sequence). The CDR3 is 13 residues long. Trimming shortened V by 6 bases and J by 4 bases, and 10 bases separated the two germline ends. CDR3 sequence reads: CASSSTGYNEQFF. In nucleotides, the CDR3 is TGTGCCAGCAGCTCCACAGGGTACAATGAGCAGTTCTTC.

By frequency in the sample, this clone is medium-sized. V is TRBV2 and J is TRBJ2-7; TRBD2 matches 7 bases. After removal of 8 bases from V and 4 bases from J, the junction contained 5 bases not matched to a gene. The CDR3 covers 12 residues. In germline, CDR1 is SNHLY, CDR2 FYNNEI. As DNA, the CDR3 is TGTGCCAGCGTGGCTAGCGGTTACGAGCAGTACTTC. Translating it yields CASVASGYEQYF.

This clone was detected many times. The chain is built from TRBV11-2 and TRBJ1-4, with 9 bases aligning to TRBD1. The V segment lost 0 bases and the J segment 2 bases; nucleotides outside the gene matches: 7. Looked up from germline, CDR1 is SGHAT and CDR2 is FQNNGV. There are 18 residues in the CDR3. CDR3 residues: CASSLERGQGWTNEKLFF. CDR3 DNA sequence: TGTGCCAGCAGCTTAGAAAGGGGACAGGGCTGGACTAATGAAAAACTGTTTTTT.

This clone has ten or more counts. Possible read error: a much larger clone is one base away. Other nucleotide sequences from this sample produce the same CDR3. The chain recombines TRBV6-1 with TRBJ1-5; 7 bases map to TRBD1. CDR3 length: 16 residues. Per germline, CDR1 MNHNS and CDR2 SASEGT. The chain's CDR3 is CASSRDQGQLNQPQHF. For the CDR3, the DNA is TGTGCCAGCAGTAGGGACCAGGGACAGCTAAATCAGCCCCAGCATTTC.

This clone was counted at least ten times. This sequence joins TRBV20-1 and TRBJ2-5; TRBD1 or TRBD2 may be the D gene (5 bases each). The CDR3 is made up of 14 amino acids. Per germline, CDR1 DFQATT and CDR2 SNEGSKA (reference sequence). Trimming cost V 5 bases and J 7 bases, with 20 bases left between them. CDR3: CSAGDPSVSSTQYF. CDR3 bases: TGCAGTGCTGGGGACCCCTCGGTATCCTCGACCCAGTACTTC.

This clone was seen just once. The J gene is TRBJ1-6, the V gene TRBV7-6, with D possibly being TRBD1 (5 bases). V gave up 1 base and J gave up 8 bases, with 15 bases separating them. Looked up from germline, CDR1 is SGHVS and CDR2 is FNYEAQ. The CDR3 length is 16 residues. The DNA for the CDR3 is TGTGCCAGCAGCTTAGAAGCCGGGGCAATTGATTCACCCCTCCACTTT. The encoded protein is CASSLEAGAIDSPLHF.

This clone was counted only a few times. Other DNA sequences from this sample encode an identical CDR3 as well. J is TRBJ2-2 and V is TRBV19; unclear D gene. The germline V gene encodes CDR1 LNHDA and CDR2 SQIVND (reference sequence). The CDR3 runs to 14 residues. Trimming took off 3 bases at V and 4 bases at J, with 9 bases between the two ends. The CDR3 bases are TGTGCCAGTAGTATTGCCGCGAGCACCGGGGAGCTGTTTTTT. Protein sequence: CASSIAASTGELFF. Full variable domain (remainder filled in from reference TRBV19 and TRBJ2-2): DGGITQSPKYLFRKEGQNVTLSCEQNLNHDAMYWYRQDPGQGLRLIYYSQIVNDFQKGDIAEGYSVSREKKESFPLTVTSAQKNPTAFYLCASSIAASTGELFFGEGSRLTVL.

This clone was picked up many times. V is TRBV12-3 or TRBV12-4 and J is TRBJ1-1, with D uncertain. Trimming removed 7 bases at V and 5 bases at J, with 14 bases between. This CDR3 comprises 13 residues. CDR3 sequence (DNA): TGTGCCAGCAATTGGGGAGGGAGGACTGAAGCTTTCTTT. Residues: CASNWGGRTEAFF.

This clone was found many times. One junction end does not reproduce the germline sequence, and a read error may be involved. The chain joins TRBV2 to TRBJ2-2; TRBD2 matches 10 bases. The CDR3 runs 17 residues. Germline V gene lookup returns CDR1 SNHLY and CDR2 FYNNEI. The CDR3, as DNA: TGTGCCAGCGGTGACGGACCCATAGCGGGGGGCACCGGGGAGCTGTTTTTT. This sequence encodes CASGDGPIAGGTGELFF.

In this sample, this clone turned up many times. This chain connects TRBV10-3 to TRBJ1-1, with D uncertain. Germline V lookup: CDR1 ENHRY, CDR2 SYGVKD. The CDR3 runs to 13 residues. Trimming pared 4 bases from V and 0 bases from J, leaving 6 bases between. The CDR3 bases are TGTGCCATCAGTGTAGGGTTGAACACTGAAGCTTTCTTT. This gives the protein CAISVGLNTEAFF.

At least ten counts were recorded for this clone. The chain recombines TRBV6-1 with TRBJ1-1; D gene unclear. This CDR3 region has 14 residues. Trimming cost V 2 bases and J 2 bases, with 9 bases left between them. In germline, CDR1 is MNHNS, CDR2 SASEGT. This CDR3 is CASSEFGVNTEAFF. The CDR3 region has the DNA TGTGCCAGCAGTGAATTTGGCGTTAACACTGAAGCTTTCTTT.

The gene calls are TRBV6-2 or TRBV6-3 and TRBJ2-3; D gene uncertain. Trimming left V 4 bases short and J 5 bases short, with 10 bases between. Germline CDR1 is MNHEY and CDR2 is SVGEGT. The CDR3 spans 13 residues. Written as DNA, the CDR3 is TGTGCCAGCAGTTGTGGGATGGGAGATACGCAGTATTTT. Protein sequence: CASSCGMGDTQYF.

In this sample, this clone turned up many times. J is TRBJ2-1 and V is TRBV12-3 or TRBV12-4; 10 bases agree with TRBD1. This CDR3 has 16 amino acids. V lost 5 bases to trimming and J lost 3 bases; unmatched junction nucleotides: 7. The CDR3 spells CASSPGTGVGYNEQFF. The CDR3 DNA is TGTGCCAGCAGTCCCGGGACAGGGGTCGGCTACAATGAGCAGTTCTTC.

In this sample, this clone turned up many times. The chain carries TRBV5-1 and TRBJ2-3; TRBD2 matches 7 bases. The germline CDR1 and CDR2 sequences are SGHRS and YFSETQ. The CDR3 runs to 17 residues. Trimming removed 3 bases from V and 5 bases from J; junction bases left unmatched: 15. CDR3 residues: CASSSGGRSGVGDTQYF. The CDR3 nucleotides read TGCGCCAGCAGCTCGGGAGGTAGGAGCGGGGTGGGAGATACGCAGTATTTT.

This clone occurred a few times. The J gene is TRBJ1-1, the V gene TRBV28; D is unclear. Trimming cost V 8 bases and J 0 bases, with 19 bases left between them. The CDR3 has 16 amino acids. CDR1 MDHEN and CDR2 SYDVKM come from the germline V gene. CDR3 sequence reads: CASLATNLAVNTEAFF. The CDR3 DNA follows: TGTGCCAGCCTCGCCACTAACCTGGCGGTGAACACTGAAGCTTTCTTT. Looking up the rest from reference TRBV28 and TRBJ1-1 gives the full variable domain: DVKVTQSSRYLVKRTGEKVFLECVQDMDHENMFWYRQDPGLGLRLIYFSYDVKMKEKGDIPEGYSVSREKKERFSLILESASTNQTSMYLCASLATNLAVNTEAFFGQGTRLTVV.

This CDR3 reads CAWSGGQDVGELFF. The CDR3 nucleotides read TGTGCCTGGAGTGGGGGACAGGATGTCGGGGAGCTGTTTTTT. The rearrangement joins TRBV30 to TRBJ2-2; 8 bases line up with TRBD1. After removal of 1 base from V and 7 bases from J, the junction contained 5 bases not matched to a gene. The CDR3 covers 14 residues. The germline V gene has CDR1 GTSNPN and CDR2 SVGIG (reference sequence).

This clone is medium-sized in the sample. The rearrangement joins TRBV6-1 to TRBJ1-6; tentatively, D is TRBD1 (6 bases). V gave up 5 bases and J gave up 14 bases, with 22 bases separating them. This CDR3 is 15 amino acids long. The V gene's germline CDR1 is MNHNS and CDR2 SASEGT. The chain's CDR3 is CASSKSNGGLETLHF. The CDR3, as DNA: TGTGCCAGCAGTAAAAGTAACGGGGGCTTAGAAACCCTCCACTTT.

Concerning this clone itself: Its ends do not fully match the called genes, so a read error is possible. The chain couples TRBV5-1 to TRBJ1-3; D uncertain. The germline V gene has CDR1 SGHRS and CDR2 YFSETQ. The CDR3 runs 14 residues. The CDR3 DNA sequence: TGCGCCAGCAGCGAAGACAACTCTGGAAAGACCATATATTTT. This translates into CASSEDNSGKTIYF.

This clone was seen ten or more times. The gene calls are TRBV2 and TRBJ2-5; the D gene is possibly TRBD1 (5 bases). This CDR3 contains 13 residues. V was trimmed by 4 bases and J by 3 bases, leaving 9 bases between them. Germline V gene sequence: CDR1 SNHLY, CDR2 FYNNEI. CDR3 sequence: CASSGGLEETQYF. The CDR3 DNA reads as TGTGCCAGCAGTGGGGGCCTTGAAGAGACCCAGTACTTC. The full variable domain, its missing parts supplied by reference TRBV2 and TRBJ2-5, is EPEVTQTPSHQVTQMGQEVILRCVPISNHLYFYWYRQILGQKVEFLVSFYNNEISEKSEIFDDQFSVERPDGSNFTLKIRSTKLEDSAMYFCASSGGLEETQYFGPGTRLLVL.

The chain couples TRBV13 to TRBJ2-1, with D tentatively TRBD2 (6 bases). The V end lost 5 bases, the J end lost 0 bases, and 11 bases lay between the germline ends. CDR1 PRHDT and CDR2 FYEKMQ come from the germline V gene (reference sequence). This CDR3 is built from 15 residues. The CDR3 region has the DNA TGTGCCAGCAGCCACCCGACTAGCTCCTACAATGAGCAGTTCTTC. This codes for CASSHPTSSYNEQFF.